This T cell receptor (beta chain) originates from a study of T cells in Graves' hyperthyroidism and ophthalmopathy. Study-level background: Initial diagnosis, before any treatment, was when peripheral blood was collected.

In this sample, this clonotype turned up many times. The TCR beta CDR3 regions underwent amplification using RNA transcripts as the source. A set of HTBI primers served as the primers for a first-round RT-PCR of the TCR CDR3. TCRdb itself ran the multiplex PCR reads through MiXCR, one entry per CDR3 protein. The sample has a few hundred thousand distinct CDR3 sequences; about 18% are singletons. CDR1 is DFQATT, CDR2 SNEGSKA, per germline (reference sequence). The CDR3 loop spans 12 amino acids. V lost 5 bases and J lost 5; bases outside the gene matches: 2. The chain uses TRBV20-1 and TRBJ1-5; TRBD1 agrees at 8 bases. The source material was blood. The TCR was taken from a man younger than 30 with Graves' ophthalmopathy. DNA for the CDR3: TGCAGTGCTCAGACAGGGGATCAGCCCCAGCATTTT. This gives the protein CSAQTGDQPQHF.